This TCR beta chain is drawn from a study of blood T cell repertoires in COVID-19. Across the whole study: There were acute and convalescent COVID-19 samples, and they came from the United States, Italy and Spain. Nucleic acid was either cDNA or gDNA, and it came from T cells, B-cell-depleted T cells, or PBMCs.

Using immunoSEQ multiplex PCR, the repertoire was profiled, and TCRdb retains in-frame clones only, with some absent. The sample lists some 250,000 clones, roughly 85% occurring once. Germline V gene sequence: CDR1 SGHKS, CDR2 YYEKEE (reference sequence). Trimming removed 2 bases from V and 2 bases from J, with 10 bases in between. CDR3 length: 14 residues. For recovered donors of Cohort 3, there were two negative PCRs, clearance, or symptom resolution. This clonotype originated in a woman in her fifties or sixties who had recovered from COVID-19. Sequenced input: PBMCs or T cells enriched from blood (not recorded which). The rearrangement joins TRBV5-5 to TRBJ1-1, with a tentative D call TRBD1 (5 bases). The CDR3 nucleotides read TGTGCCAGCAGCTTCAGGGTCCCCAACACTGAAGCTTTCTTT. Its translation is CASSFRVPNTEAFF.